A selection of T cell receptor beta chains follows, all from one sample in a study of CD8+CD57+ T cells in acquired aplastic anemia. Each CDR3 protein gets one entry after TCRdb re-called the reads with MiXCR. The sample holds 150,000 to 200,000 distinct CDR3 sequences, around 48% seen once. Specimen: sorted CD4+, CD8+, or CD8+CD57+ T cells (not recorded which) from PBMCs. The receptors here all came from a human donor with aplastic anemia. The CDR3 runs from the conserved cysteine through the conserved F or W. D genes are given only for firm matches. Size tells how often a clone was seen (once, few, many) or the class of an expanded clone, and some rows leave it out.

J: TRBJ1-2
size: -
V: TRBV12-3/TRBV12-4
D: TRBD1
DNA: TGTGCCAGCAGTTCGTACACTACAGGGGCCAACTATGGCCACACCTTC
CDR3: CASSSYTTGANYGHTF

J: TRBJ1-1
size: many
V: TRBV19
D: -
DNA: TGTGCCAGTAGTGAGGGATTGGGCACTGAAGCTTTCTTT
CDR3: CASSEGLGTEAFF

J: TRBJ1-4
size: many
V: TRBV12-3/TRBV12-4
D: -
DNA: TGTGCCAGCAGTTGGAAGACAGGTGAAAAACTGTTTTTT
CDR3: CASSWKTGEKLFF

J: TRBJ1-6
size: -
V: TRBV2
D: -
DNA: TGTGCCAGCAGTTGGGTGACTAATCAGGGTTCACCTCTCCACTTT
CDR3: CASSWVTNQGSPLHF

J: TRBJ1-5
size: -
V: TRBV18
D: -
DNA: TGTGCCAGCTCACCTCAGGGAAGCAATCAGCCCCAGCATTTT
CDR3: CASSPQGSNQPQHF

J: TRBJ2-6
size: many
V: TRBV9
D: TRBD1
DNA: TGTGCCAGCAGCCGTCCCGGGACAGGGTCTGGGGCCAACGTCCTGACTTTC
CDR3: CASSRPGTGSGANVLTF

J: TRBJ1-5
size: -
V: TRBV2
D: -
DNA: TGTGCCAGCACCATCTGGGGCAATCAGCCCCAGCATTTT
CDR3: CASTIWGNQPQHF

J: TRBJ1-6
size: few
V: TRBV20-1
D: -
DNA: TGCAGTGCTAGAGAACCCAGGGGAGGGTCACCCCTCCACTTT
CDR3: CSAREPRGGSPLHF

J: TRBJ1-1
size: few
V: TRBV12-5
D: -
DNA: TGTGCTAGTGATCCCGGGACGGAGAACACTGAAGCTTTCTTT
CDR3: CASDPGTENTEAFF

J: TRBJ2-7
size: -
V: TRBV2
D: TRBD2
DNA: TGTGCCAGCAGAACCCGGGGGGTCTCCTACGAGCAGTACTTC
CDR3: CASRTRGVSYEQYF

J: TRBJ1-5
size: many
V: TRBV6-1
D: -
DNA: TGTGCCAGCGTGGGAAGGAGCAATCAGCCCCAGCATTTT
CDR3: CASVGRSNQPQHF

J: TRBJ1-3
size: many
V: TRBV11-2
D: -
DNA: TGTGCCAGCAGCTTGCGGAGTTCTGGAAACACCATATATTTT
CDR3: CASSLRSSGNTIYF

J: TRBJ2-7
size: -
V: TRBV2
D: -
DNA: TGTGCCCCCGGGGCTGGGTACGAGCAGTACTTC
CDR3: CAPGAGYEQYF

J: TRBJ2-2
size: many
V: TRBV6-4
D: -
DNA: TGTGCCAGCAGTGAGACAGCCTACGGGGAGCTGTTTTTT
CDR3: CASSETAYGELFF

J: TRBJ2-2
size: -
V: TRBV7-9
D: -
DNA: TGTGCCAGCAGGCCTCGAGCCAGGACAGAGGAGCTGTTTTTT
CDR3: CASRPRARTEELFF

J: TRBJ2-3
size: -
V: TRBV4-2
D: -
DNA: TGTGCCAGCAGTTTAGAGGCCGTCACAGATACGCAGTATTTT
CDR3: CASSLEAVTDTQYF

J: TRBJ2-5
size: -
V: TRBV7-9
D: -
DNA: TGTGCCAGCAGCTTTAATATCCGAGAGACCCAGTACTTC
CDR3: CASSFNIRETQYF

J: TRBJ2-5
size: many
V: TRBV12-3/TRBV12-4
D: -
DNA: TGTGCCAGCAGTTTAGCAAACAGGGTAGGGGAGACCCAGTACTTC
CDR3: CASSLANRVGETQYF

J: TRBJ2-7
size: -
V: TRBV24-1
D: -
DNA: TGTGCCACCAGTCGGGACTCCTACGAGCAGTACTTC
CDR3: CATSRDSYEQYF

J: TRBJ2-7
size: many
V: TRBV29-1
D: -
DNA: TGCAGCGTTGAGGGGCAGAGCTACGAGCAGTACTTC
CDR3: CSVEGQSYEQYF

J: TRBJ2-7
size: many
V: TRBV28
D: -
DNA: TGTGCCAGCAGTTTGACGCAGAACCTCGAGCAGTACTTC
CDR3: CASSLTQNLEQYF

J: TRBJ2-1
size: few
V: TRBV12-3/TRBV12-4
D: TRBD2
DNA: TGTGCCAGCAGTTTGAGGGAGGCTAGCGGGAGCTCCTACAATGAGCAGTTCTTC
CDR3: CASSLREASGSSYNEQFF

J: TRBJ1-1
size: few
V: TRBV20-1
D: -
DNA: TGCAGTGCTAGGGGGAGGGGAGGACTGTCCGTGAACACTGAAGCTTTCTTT
CDR3: CSARGRGGLSVNTEAFF

J: TRBJ2-1
size: few
V: TRBV27
D: -
DNA: TGTGCCAGCAGAGTAATAGCAACCTACAATGAGCAGTTCTTC
CDR3: CASRVIATYNEQFF

J: TRBJ1-3
size: once
V: TRBV24-1
D: -
DNA: TGTGCCACCAGTGATTTGCAGTTCTGCACCATATATTTT
CDR3: CATSDLQFCTIYF

J: TRBJ1-2
size: -
V: TRBV24-1
D: -
DNA: TGTGCCACCAGCACGCGAGATGGGAGAGGCTACACCTTC
CDR3: CATSTRDGRGYTF

J: TRBJ2-5
size: -
V: TRBV11-1
D: TRBD1
DNA: TGTGCCAGCAGTACCGACAGGGACCAAGAGACCCAGTACTTC
CDR3: CASSTDRDQETQYF

J: TRBJ1-1
size: -
V: TRBV19
D: -
DNA: TGTGCCAGTAGTTGGTGGAATACTGAAGCTTTCTTT
CDR3: CASSWWNTEAFF

J: TRBJ2-3
size: many
V: TRBV19
D: TRBD2
DNA: TGTGCCAGTACCCGAGGTATCGGTACGCTAGCGGGAAGTCCAGATACGCAGTATTTT
CDR3: CASTRGIGTLAGSPDTQYF

J: TRBJ2-1
size: -
V: TRBV4-2
D: -
DNA: TGTGCCAGCAGCCGAGCCAGGCTGAACAATGAGCAGTTCTTC
CDR3: CASSRARLNNEQFF

J: TRBJ2-7
size: -
V: TRBV11-2
D: TRBD2
DNA: TGTGCCAGCAGCTCCGGGACTAGCGGAGGGGGCTACGAGCAGTACTTC
CDR3: CASSSGTSGGGYEQYF

J: TRBJ1-5
size: many
V: TRBV6-1
D: -
DNA: TGTGCCAGCAGTGAAGCACCCGGGGGCGGAAGCAATCAGCCCCAGCATTTT
CDR3: CASSEAPGGGSNQPQHF

J: TRBJ1-4
size: many
V: TRBV11-1
D: TRBD1
DNA: TGTGCCAGCAGCCTAGTGATGGGACAGGGGGCTGAAAAACTGTTTTTT
CDR3: CASSLVMGQGAEKLFF

J: TRBJ2-3
size: -
V: TRBV20-1
D: TRBD2
DNA: TGCAGTGACCGGGGACTAGCGGGACCCACAGATACGCAGTATTTT
CDR3: CSDRGLAGPTDTQYF

J: TRBJ2-6
size: -
V: TRBV7-9
D: TRBD1
DNA: TGTGCCAGTTTATCCTCCCTCCGGGACAGGGCCCCCTTGAACTCTGGGGCCAACGTCCTGACTTTC
CDR3: CASLSSLRDRAPLNSGANVLTF

J: TRBJ1-5
size: -
V: TRBV10-3
D: -
DNA: TGTGCCAGCAGTGTACATTCTAGGGCTCAGCCCCAGCATTTT
CDR3: CASSVHSRAQPQHF

J: TRBJ2-2
size: once
V: TRBV10-2
D: -
DNA: TGCGCCAGCAGTGAGTCGAAAAAGGGCGGGGAGCTGTTTTTT
CDR3: CASSESKKGGELFF

J: TRBJ2-7
size: many
V: TRBV3-1
D: TRBD2
DNA: TGTGCCAGCAGCTTAAGCGGGATAAACGTCTACGAGCAGTACTTC
CDR3: CASSLSGINVYEQYF

J: TRBJ1-6
size: many
V: TRBV30
D: -
DNA: TGTGCCTGGAGTCCCTCAACTTATAATTCACCCCTCCACTTT
CDR3: CAWSPSTYNSPLHF

J: TRBJ1-4
size: many
V: TRBV13
D: -
DNA: TGTGCCAGCAGCCGGGGACAAGCAACTAATGAAAAACTGTTTTTT
CDR3: CASSRGQATNEKLFF

J: TRBJ1-1
size: few
V: TRBV28
D: -
DNA: TGTGCCAGCAGTTTAACCGGGCAGAACACTGAAGCTTTCTTT
CDR3: CASSLTGQNTEAFF

J: TRBJ1-4
size: many
V: TRBV29-1
D: -
DNA: TGCAGCGCCGCCATTCTACGGGGCGAAAAACTGTTTTTT
CDR3: CSAAILRGEKLFF

J: TRBJ2-1
size: -
V: TRBV25-1
D: -
DNA: TGTGCCAGCAGTGCCGGGTCCCTCACCTACAATGAGCAGTTCTTC
CDR3: CASSAGSLTYNEQFF

J: TRBJ2-7
size: -
V: TRBV13
D: TRBD2
DNA: TGTGCCAGCAGCTCCCTAGCGGTAAGCTCCTACGAGCAGTACTTC
CDR3: CASSSLAVSSYEQYF

J: TRBJ2-7
size: -
V: TRBV10-1
D: TRBD2
DNA: TGTGCCAGCAGCTTACTAGCGGGGGACGAGCAGTACTTC
CDR3: CASSLLAGDEQYF

J: TRBJ2-2
size: few
V: TRBV2
D: -
DNA: TGTGCCAGCAGTGTACAAGGGGAGGGGGAGCTGTTTTTT
CDR3: CASSVQGEGELFF

J: TRBJ2-1
size: many
V: TRBV10-2
D: -
DNA: TGCGCCAGCAGTGAGCCCTTCCGGGAGACATACAATGAGCAGTTCTTC
CDR3: CASSEPFRETYNEQFF

J: TRBJ2-7
size: few
V: TRBV11-2
D: -
DNA: TGTGCCAGCAGCTTGGGGGATCGCGAGCAGTACTTC
CDR3: CASSLGDREQYF

J: TRBJ2-5
size: many
V: TRBV20-1
D: -
DNA: TGCAGTGCCCATCATCAGGAGACCCAGTACTTC
CDR3: CSAHHQETQYF

J: TRBJ2-3
size: many
V: TRBV29-1
D: TRBD2
DNA: TGCAGCGTTGGGGGGGGACTAGGGAAGACTAGCACAGATACGCAGTATTTT
CDR3: CSVGGGLGKTSTDTQYF

J: TRBJ1-1
size: -
V: TRBV29-1
D: -
DNA: TGCAGCTTGGGACTGGTCACTGAAGCTTTCTTC
CDR3: CSLGLVTEAFF

J: TRBJ2-5
size: many
V: TRBV7-6
D: -
DNA: TGTGCCAGCAGCTTACTGGGGCGAGAGACCCAGTACTTC
CDR3: CASSLLGRETQYF

J: TRBJ2-5
size: -
V: TRBV19
D: -
DNA: TGTGCCAGTAGTTCGGGTGAGACCCAGTACTTC
CDR3: CASSSGETQYF

J: TRBJ2-2
size: many
V: TRBV6-5
D: -
DNA: TGTGCCAGCAGTTATGGGGCCGGGGAGCTGTTTTTT
CDR3: CASSYGAGELFF

J: TRBJ1-6
size: -
V: TRBV4-3
D: TRBD1
DNA: TGCGCCAGCGGGACAGGGTACAATTCACCCCTCCACTTT
CDR3: CASGTGYNSPLHF